The 4 T cell receptor beta chains below all came from one sample that was sequenced in a study of T-cell memory formation after mild COVID-19. TCRdb re-called the 5' RACE reads through MiXCR, storing one row per CDR3 protein. The table records over 130,000 distinct CDR3 sequences, around 15% of them present only once. Sample: PBMCs or a T cell subset sorted from them (not recorded which). The receptors derive from an adult woman who had mild COVID-19 (a few samples of this study predate the infection). Cell type and time point are not known.

The V gene is TRBV2, the J gene TRBJ2-3, with D hard to call. V was clipped by 2 bases and J by 0 bases, with 3 bases between them. The CDR3 totals 13 residues. Per germline, CDR1 SNHLY and CDR2 FYNNEI. CDR3 sequence reads: CASSEFSTDTQYF. DNA for the CDR3: TGTGCCAGCAGTGAATTTAGCACAGATACGCAGTATTTT.

There are a few counts of this clonotype. The junction shows a germline mismatch at one end, possibly a read error. The chain has TRBV13 and TRBJ2-6, with D unresolved. The germline gives CDR1 PRHDT, CDR2 FYEKMQ (reference sequence). This CDR3 has 15 residues. The CDR3 coding sequence is TGTGCCAGCAGCTTGCCGGGCTCTGGGTCCAACGTCCTGACTTTC. It encodes CASSLPGSGSNVLTF.

CDR3 protein: CASSLGTSGSSYNEQFF. In DNA form, the CDR3 reads TGTGCCAGCAGCTTAGGGACTAGCGGAAGCTCCTACAATGAGCAGTTCTTC. The chain employs TRBV7-6 and TRBJ2-1, with 10 nucleotides matching TRBD2. The germline V gene encodes CDR1 SGHVS and CDR2 FNYEAQ. The V gene end was trimmed by 1 base and the J gene end by 0 bases; junction bases not matched to a gene: 3. The CDR3 is 17 residues long.

The chain joins TRBV5-1 to TRBJ2-7; tentatively, D is TRBD1 or TRBD2 (5 bases each). This CDR3 is 14 amino acids long. The V gene's germline CDR1 is SGHRS and CDR2 YFSETQ. Between the trimmed V and J ends, which lost 0 bases and 1 base, there was a span of 8 bases. CDR3 amino acids: CASSLGDASYEQYF. The CDR3 DNA is TGCGCCAGCAGCTTGGGGGACGCATCCTACGAGCAGTACTTC.